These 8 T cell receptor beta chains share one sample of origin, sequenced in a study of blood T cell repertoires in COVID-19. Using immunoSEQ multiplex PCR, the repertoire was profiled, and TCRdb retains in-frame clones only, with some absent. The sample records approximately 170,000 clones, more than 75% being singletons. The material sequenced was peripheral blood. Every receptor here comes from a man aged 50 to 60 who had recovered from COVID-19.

This CDR3 is CAWSYGANVLTF. CDR3 bases: TGTGCCTGGAGTTATGGGGCCAACGTCCTGACTTTC. This sequence joins TRBV30 and TRBJ2-6; no clear D gene. Germline lookup yields CDR1 GTSNPN and CDR2 SVGIG (reference sequence). The CDR3 runs 12 residues. V lost 2 bases and J lost 3, with 2 bases in between.

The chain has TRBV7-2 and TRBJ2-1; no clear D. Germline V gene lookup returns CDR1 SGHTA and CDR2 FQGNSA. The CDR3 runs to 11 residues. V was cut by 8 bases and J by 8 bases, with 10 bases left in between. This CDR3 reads CASAAADEQFF. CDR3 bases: TGTGCCAGCGCTGCGGCCGATGAGCAGTTCTTC. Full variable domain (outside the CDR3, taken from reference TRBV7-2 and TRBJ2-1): GAGVSQSPSNKVTEKGKDVELRCDPISGHTALYWYRQSLGQGLEFLIYFQGNSAPDKSGLPSDRFSAERTGGSVSTLTIQRTQQEDSAVYLCASAAADEQFFGPGTRLTVL.

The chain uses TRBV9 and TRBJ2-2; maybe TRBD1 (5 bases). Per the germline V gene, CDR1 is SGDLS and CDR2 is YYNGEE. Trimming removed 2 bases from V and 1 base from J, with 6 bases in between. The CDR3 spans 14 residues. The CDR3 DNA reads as TGTGCCAGCAGCGTTACAGGGAACACCGGGGAGCTGTTTTTT. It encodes CASSVTGNTGELFF.

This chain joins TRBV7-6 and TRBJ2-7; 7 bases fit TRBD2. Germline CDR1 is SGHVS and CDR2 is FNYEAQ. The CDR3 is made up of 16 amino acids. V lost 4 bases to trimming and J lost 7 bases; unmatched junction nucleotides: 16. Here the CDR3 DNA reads TGTGCCAGCAGCTCTGGACTAGTGGGGCCACTGGAAGAGCAGTACTTC. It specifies CASSSGLVGPLEEQYF. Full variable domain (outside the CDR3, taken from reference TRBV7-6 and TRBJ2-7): GAGVSQSPRYKVTKRGQDVALRCDPISGHVSLYWYRQALGQGPEFLTYFNYEAQQDKSGLPNDRFSAERPEGSISTLTIQRTEQRDSAMYRCASSSGLVGPLEEQYFGPGTRLTVT.

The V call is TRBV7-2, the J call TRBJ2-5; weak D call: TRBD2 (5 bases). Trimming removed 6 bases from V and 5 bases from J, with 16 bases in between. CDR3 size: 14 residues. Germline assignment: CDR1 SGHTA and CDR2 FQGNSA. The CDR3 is CASSARVGGETQYF. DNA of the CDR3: TGTGCCAGCAGTGCAAGGGTCGGAGGCGAGACCCAGTACTTC.

CDR3: CSVGQGSYGYTF. The CDR3 DNA sequence: TGCAGCGTTGGGCAGGGTAGCTATGGCTACACCTTC. The chain employs TRBV29-1 and TRBJ1-2, with a tentative D call TRBD1 (5 bases). V gave up 4 bases and J gave up 4 bases, with 10 bases separating them. Looked up from germline, CDR1 is SQVTM and CDR2 is ANQGSEA. The CDR3 is made up of 12 amino acids.

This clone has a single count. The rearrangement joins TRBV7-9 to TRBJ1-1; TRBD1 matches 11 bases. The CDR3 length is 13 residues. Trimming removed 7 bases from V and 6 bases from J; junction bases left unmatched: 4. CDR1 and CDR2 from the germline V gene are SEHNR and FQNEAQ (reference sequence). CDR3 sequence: CASTDRGRAEAFF. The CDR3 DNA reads TGTGCCAGCACGGACAGGGGGCGAGCTGAAGCTTTCTTT. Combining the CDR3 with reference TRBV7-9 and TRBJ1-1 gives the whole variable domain DTGVSQNPRHKITKRGQNVTFRCDPISEHNRLYWYRQTLGQGPEFLTYFQNEAQLEKSRLLSDRFSAERPKGSFSTLEIQRTEQGDSAMYLCASTDRGRAEAFFGQGTRLTVV.

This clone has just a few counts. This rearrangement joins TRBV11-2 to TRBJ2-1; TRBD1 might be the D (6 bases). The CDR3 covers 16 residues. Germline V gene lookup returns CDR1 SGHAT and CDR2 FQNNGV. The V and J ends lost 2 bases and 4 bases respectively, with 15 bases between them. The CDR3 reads CASSLSGQGLYNEQFF. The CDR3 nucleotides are TGTGCCAGCAGCTTATCCGGGCAGGGGCTATACAATGAGCAGTTCTTC. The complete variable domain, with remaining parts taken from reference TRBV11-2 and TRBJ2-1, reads EAGVAQSPRYKIIEKRQSVAFWCNPISGHATLYWYQQILGQGPKLLIQFQNNGVVDDSQLPKDRFSAERLKGVDSTLKIQPAKLEDSAVYLCASSLSGQGLYNEQFFGPGTRLTVL.